This record looks at one TCR beta chain sequence and its context. This sample is part of a study of blood T cell repertoires in COVID-19. In the study overall: Sites across the United States, Italy and Spain contributed samples from acute and convalescent COVID-19.

Measured with immunoSEQ multiplex PCR; TCRdb has only the in-frame clones, and not every one. Among roughly 180,000 clones listed, roughly 80% were seen once. From germline, CDR1 is MNHEY and CDR2 SVGAGI. The CDR3 runs to 14 residues. After removal of 6 bases from V and 5 bases from J, the junction contained 6 bases not matched to a gene. The receptor was isolated from a man between 40 and 49 years old who had recovered from COVID-19. The sequencing sample was made of PBMCs or T cells enriched from blood (not recorded which). The chain recombines TRBV6-5 with TRBJ1-5; 8 nucleotides agree with TRBD1. CDR3 sequence: CASRTGESYQPQHF. CDR3 DNA sequence: TGTGCCAGCAGGACAGGGGAATCCTATCAGCCCCAGCATTTT.